This T cell receptor beta chain was sequenced during a study of shared clonotypes between healthy human individuals. Profiling relied on immunoSEQ multiplex PCR, and the TCRdb table lists in-frame clones only, not all of them. The data hold 500,000 to 700,000 clones, with approximately 95% observed a single time. In the naive CD8 group, cells lacked CD45RO and were positively selected for CCR7, so terminally differentiated effector memory CD45RA+ cells were left out. The germline CDR1 and CDR2 sequences are MGHDK and SYGVNS. This CDR3 region has 11 residues. Between the trimmed V and J ends, which lost 2 bases and 11 bases, there was a span of 9 bases.

The sample consisted of naive CD8+ T cells sorted from blood. The sequence derives from a woman in her 30s in good health. V and J are TRBV25-1 and TRBJ2-5; D gene ambiguous. For the CDR3, the DNA is TGTGCCAGCAGTGAAACGGGTGAGCAGTACTTC. Its protein is CASSETGEQYF.